Below are 5 T cell receptor beta chains sequenced from a single sample in a study of cytomegalovirus exposure and HLA in healthy donors (dated by TCRdb to 2015 to 2018). The library was built by means of the immunoSEQ multiplex PCR assay. The multiplex PCR relied on a mix of 60 forward primers for TCR Vbeta segments and 13 reverse primers for TCR Jbeta segments. TCRdb limited this immuneACCESS table to in-frame rearrangements with V and J called. A share of clones is missing; checked studies link under half to unresolved V genes, and the rest is unexplained. Present in this sample are about 130,000 clones, about 71% of which were seen just once. Of the sample, approximately 2.3% is held by the ten largest clones. Sequenced input: PBMCs. The receptors originated from a woman in her sixties or seventies in good health and CMV-seropositive.

This clone was seen a handful of times. The chain uses TRBV19 and TRBJ1-1; D is possibly TRBD1 (6 bases). Germline lookup yields CDR1 LNHDA and CDR2 SQIVND (reference sequence). This CDR3 has 15 residues. With 5 bases removed from V and 0 bases from J, the gap between germline ends came to 13 bases. The CDR3 reads CASSPTGIMNTEAFF. In nucleotides, the CDR3 is TGTGCCAGTAGTCCAACAGGGATCATGAACACTGAAGCTTTCTTT.

V is TRBV7-3 and J is TRBJ2-7, with unresolved D. The ends were cut back, 2 bases at V and 2 bases at J, with 10 bases in the middle. Germline lookup yields CDR1 SGHTA and CDR2 FQGTGA. The CDR3 contains 14 residues. CDR3 bases: TGTGCCAGCAGCTTATCCCTGGGCCCCTACGAGCAGTACTTC. This codes for CASSLSLGPYEQYF.

This chain links TRBV29-1 with TRBJ1-4; D not certain. Between the trimmed V and J ends, which lost 3 bases and 6 bases, there was a span of 5 bases. The CDR3 covers 11 residues. The V gene's germline CDR1 is SQVTM and CDR2 ANQGSEA. The CDR3 sequence: CSVDQYEKLFF. The CDR3 coding sequence is TGCAGCGTTGACCAGTATGAAAAACTGTTTTTT.

The V call is TRBV29-1, the J call TRBJ1-1; D is unclear. Deletions cut 8 bases from V and 1 base from J, with 8 bases between. CDR3 length equals 11 residues. Germline V lookup: CDR1 SQVTM, CDR2 ANQGSEA. The CDR3 bases are TGCAGCTTCAGTGGGAACACTGAAGCTTTCTTT. Translation gives CSFSGNTEAFF.

This clone was detected only once. The chain couples TRBV6-5 to TRBJ1-1, with 9 bases fitting TRBD1. Germline V gene lookup returns CDR1 MNHEY and CDR2 SVGAGI. The CDR3 is 15 residues long. Trimming at V came to 2 bases and at J to 1 base, leaving 2 bases not matched to a gene. The CDR3 DNA sequence: TGTGCCAGCAGTTACCTGGACAGGGGGAACACTGAAGCTTTCTTT. Protein: CASSYLDRGNTEAFF.